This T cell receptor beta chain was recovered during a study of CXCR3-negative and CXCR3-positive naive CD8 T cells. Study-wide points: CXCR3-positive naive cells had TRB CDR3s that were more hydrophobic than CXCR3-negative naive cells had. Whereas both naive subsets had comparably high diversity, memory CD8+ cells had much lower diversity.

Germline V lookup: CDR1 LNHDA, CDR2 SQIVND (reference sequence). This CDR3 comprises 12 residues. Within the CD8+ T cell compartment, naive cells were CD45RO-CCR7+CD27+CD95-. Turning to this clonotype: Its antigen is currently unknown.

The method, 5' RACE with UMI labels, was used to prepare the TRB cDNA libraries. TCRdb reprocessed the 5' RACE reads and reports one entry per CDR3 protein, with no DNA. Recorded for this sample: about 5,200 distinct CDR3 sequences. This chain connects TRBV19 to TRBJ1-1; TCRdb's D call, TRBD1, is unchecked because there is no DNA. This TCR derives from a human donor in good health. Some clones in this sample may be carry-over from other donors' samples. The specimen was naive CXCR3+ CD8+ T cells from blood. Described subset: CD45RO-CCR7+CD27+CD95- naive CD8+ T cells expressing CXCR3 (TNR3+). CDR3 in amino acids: CASNRGMTEAFF.